The entry below describes one TCR beta chain. The sample is drawn from a study of blood T cell repertoires in COVID-19. The overall study: T cells, B-cell-depleted T cells, or PBMCs provided the cDNA or gDNA that served as material.

CDR3 size: 14 residues. Germline CDR1 and CDR2: MDHEN and SYDVKM. V dropped 2 bases and J dropped 5 bases, with 10 bases sitting between them. The Seattle patients joined while their infection was active and were tracked longitudinally afterward. Authors' analysis steps: Amplifying reference gene primers gave estimates of nucleated cell counts. Only in-frame clones appear in the TCRdb table, and some are missing; sequencing was by immunoSEQ multiplex PCR. V and J calls and clone size follow that table, whereas D and trimming were derived from the DNA. In the table there are about 180,000 clones, around 85% of which are singletons.

V usage is TRBV28 and J usage is TRBJ1-5, with D possibly matching TRBD1 (6 bases). The clonotype originates from a person aged 65 to 85 with COVID-19, enrolled during active disease. Sequenced material: peripheral blood. CDR3 sequence (DNA): TGTGCCAGCAGTTTACCAGGGGCCTATCAGCCCCAGCATTTT. Amino acid sequence: CASSLPGAYQPQHF.